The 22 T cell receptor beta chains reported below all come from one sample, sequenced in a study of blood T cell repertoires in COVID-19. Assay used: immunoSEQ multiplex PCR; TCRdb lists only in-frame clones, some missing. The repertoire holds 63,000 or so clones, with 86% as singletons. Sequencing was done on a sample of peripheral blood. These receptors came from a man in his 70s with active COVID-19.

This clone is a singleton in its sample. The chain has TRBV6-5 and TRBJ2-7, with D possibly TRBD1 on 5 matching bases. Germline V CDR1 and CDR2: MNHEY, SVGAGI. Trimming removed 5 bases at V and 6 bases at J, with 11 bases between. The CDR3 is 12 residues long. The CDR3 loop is CASSIGESEQYF. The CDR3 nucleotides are TGTGCCAGCAGTATAGGGGAATCCGAGCAGTACTTC.

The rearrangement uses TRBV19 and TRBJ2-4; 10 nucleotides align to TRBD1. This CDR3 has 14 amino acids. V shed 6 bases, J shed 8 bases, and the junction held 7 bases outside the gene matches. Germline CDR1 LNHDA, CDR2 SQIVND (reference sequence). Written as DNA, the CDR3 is TGTGCCAGTAGCACCGACAGGGGGCTGGACATTCAGTACTTC. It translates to CASSTDRGLDIQYF.

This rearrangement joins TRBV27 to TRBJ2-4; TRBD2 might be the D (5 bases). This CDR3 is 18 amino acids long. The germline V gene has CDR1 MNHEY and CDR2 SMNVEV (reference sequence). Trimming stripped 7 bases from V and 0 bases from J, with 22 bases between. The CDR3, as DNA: TGTGCCAGCACCCCCGGAGGTAGCGCTCCCCTAGCCAAAAACATTCAGTACTTC. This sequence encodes CASTPGGSAPLAKNIQYF.

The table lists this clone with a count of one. The CDR3 reads CASSHGTRGAQYF. CDR3 coding DNA: TGTGCCAGCAGCCACGGGACCCGCGGGGCCCAGTACTTC. J is TRBJ2-5 and V is TRBV7-3; perhaps TRBD2 as D (6 bases). V lost 5 bases, J lost 9 bases, and 16 bases lay in between. This CDR3 comprises 13 residues. Germline loops: CDR1 SGHTA, CDR2 FQGTGA.

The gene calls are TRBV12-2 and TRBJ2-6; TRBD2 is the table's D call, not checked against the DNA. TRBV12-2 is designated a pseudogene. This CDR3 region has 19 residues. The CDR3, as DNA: TGTGCAAGTCGCTTACCACCGCGGCTACCGCTCTCTGGGGCCAACGTCCTGACTTTC. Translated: CASRLPPRLPLSGANVLTF.

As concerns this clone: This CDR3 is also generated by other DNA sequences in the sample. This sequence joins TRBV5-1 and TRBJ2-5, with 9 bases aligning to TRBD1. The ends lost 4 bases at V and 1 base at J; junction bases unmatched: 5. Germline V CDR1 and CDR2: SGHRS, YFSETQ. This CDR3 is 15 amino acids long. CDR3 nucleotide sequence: TGCGCCAGCAGCCTAGGGACAGGGCCCCAAGAGACCCAGTACTTC. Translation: CASSLGTGPQETQYF.

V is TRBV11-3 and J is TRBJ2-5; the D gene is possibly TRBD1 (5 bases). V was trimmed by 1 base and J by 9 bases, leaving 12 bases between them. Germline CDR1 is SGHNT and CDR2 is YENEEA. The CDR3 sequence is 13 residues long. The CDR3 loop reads CASSLGVLRAQYF. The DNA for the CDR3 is TGTGCCAGCAGCTTAGGGGTCCTCAGGGCCCAGTACTTC.

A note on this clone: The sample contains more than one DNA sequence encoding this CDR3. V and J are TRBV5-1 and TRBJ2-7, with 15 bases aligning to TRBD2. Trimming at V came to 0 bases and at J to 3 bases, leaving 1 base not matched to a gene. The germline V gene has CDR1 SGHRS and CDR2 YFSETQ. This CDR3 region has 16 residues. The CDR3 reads CASSLGTSGRGYEQYF. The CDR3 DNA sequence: TGCGCCAGCAGCTTGGGGACTAGCGGGAGGGGCTACGAGCAGTACTTC.

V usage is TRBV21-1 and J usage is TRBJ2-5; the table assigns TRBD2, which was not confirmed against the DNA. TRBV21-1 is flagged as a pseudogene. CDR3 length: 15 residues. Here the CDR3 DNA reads TGTGCCAGCAGCAACCGACCAACCGGGGTGGAGACCCAGTACTTC. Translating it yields CASSNRPTGVETQYF.

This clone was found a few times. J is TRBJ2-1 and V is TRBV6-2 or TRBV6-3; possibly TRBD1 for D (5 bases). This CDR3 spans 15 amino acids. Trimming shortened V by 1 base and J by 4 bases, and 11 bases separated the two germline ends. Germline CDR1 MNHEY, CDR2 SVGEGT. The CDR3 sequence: CASSYLAGSYNEQFF. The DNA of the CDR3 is TGTGCCAGCAGTTACTTGGCAGGGTCTTACAATGAGCAGTTCTTC.

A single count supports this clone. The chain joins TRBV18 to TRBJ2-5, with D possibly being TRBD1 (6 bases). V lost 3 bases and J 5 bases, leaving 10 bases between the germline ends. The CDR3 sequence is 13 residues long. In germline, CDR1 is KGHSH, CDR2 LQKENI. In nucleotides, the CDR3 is TGTGCCAGCTCACCTACAAGGGGGGAGACCCAGTACTTC. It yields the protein CASSPTRGETQYF. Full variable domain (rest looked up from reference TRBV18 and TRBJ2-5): NAGVMQNPRHLVRRRGQEARLRCSPMKGHSHVYWYRQLPEEGLKFMVYLQKENIIDESGMPKERFSAEFPKEGPSILRIQQVVRGDSAAYFCASSPTRGETQYFGPGTRLLVL.

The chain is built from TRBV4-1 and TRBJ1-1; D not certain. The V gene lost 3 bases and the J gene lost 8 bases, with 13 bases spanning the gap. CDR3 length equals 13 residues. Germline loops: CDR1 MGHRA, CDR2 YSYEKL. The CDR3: CASSQATPLEAFF. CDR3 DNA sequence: TGCGCCAGCAGCCAGGCGACACCTTTGGAAGCTTTCTTT.

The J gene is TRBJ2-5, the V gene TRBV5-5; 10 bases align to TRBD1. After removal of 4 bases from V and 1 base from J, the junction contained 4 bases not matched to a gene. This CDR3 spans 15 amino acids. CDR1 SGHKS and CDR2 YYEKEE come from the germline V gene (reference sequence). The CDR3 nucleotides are TGTGCCAGCAGCCCGACAGGGGGCTCCCAAGAGACCCAGTACTTC. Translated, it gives CASSPTGGSQETQYF.

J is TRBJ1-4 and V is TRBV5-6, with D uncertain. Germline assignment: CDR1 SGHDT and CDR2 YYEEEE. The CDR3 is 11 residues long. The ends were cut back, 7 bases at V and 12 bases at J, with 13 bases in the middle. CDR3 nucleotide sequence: TGTGCCAGCTCGGCGGACGGGGAACTGTTTTTT. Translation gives CASSADGELFF. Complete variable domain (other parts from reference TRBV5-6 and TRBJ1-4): DAGVTQSPTHLIKTRGQQVTLRCSPKSGHDTVSWYQQALGQGPQFIFQYYEEEERQRGNFPDRFSGHQFPNYSSELNVNALLLGDSALYLCASSADGELFFGSGTQLSVL.

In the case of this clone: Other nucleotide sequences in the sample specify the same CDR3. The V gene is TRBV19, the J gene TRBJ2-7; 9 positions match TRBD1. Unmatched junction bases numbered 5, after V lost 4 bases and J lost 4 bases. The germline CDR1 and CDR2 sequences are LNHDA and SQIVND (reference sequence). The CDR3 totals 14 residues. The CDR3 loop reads CASSTRQGGYEQYF. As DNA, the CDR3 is TGTGCCAGTAGTACCAGACAGGGGGGGTACGAGCAGTACTTC.

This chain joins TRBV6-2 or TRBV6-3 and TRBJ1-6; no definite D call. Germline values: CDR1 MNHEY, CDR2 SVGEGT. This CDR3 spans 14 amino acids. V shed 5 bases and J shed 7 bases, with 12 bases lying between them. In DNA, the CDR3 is TGTGCCAGCAGTCCCGGCGGTCGGAATTCACCCCTCCACTTT. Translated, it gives CASSPGGRNSPLHF.

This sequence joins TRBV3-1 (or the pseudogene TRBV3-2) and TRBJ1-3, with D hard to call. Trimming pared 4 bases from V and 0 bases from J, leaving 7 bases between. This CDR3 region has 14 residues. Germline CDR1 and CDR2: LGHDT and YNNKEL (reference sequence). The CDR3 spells CASSPEISGNTIYF. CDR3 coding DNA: TGTGCCAGCAGCCCCGAGATCTCTGGAAACACCATATATTTT.

CDR3 nucleotides: TGTGCCAGCAGTTTAGTGGGGCCCGACGGGAGTGAGCAGTTCTTC. Translating gives CASSLVGPDGSEQFF. The J gene is TRBJ2-1, the V gene TRBV28; D may be TRBD2 (6 bases). The CDR3 contains 15 residues. The V and J ends lost 2 bases and 9 bases respectively, with 17 bases between them. CDR1 is MDHEN, CDR2 SYDVKM, per germline.

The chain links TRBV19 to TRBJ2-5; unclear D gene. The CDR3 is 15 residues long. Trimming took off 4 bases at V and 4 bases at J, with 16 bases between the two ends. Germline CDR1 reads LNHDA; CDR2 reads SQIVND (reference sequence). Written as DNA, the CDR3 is TGTGCCAGTAGTAGCCCCCATCGCGGTGGAGAGACCCAGTACTTC. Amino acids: CASSSPHRGGETQYF.

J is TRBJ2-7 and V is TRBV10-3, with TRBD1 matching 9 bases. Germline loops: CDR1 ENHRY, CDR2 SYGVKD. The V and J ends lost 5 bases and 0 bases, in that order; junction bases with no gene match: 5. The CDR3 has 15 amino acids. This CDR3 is CAISRGQGYSYEQYF. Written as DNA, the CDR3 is TGTGCCATCAGTAGGGGACAGGGCTACTCCTACGAGCAGTACTTC.

The CDR3 bases are TGTGCCAGCAGTTACTCGAGGGCAACCCGCGAGCAGTACTTC. It yields the protein CASSYSRATREQYF. This chain joins TRBV6-5 and TRBJ2-7, with a possible D match to TRBD2 (5 bases). The CDR3 has 14 residues. V was clipped by 0 bases and J by 6 bases, with 12 bases between them. CDR1 MNHEY and CDR2 SVGAGI come from the germline V gene.

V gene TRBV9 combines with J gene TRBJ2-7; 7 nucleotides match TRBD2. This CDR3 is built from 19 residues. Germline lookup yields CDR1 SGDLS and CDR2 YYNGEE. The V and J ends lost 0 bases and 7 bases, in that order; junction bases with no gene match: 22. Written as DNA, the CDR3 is TGTGCCAGCAGCGTAGTGCCAACAGTGGGGTGGCGGGAGTGCTGGGAGCAGTACTTC. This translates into CASSVVPTVGWRECWEQYF.